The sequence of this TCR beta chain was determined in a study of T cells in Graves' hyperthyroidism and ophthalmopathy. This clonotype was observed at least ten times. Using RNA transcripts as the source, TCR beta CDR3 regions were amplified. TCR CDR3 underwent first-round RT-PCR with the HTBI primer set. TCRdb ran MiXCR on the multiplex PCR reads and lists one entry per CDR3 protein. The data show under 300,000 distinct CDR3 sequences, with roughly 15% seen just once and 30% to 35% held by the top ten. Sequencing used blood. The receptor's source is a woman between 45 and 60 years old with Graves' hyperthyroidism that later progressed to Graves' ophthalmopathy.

The CDR3 DNA reads TGTGCCAGCAGCCCCCCGGGGGCGGGTCAAGAGACCCAGTACTTC. Its protein product is CASSPPGAGQETQYF. This chain connects TRBV28 to TRBJ2-5; either TRBD1 or TRBD2 may fit D (6 bases each). V was shortened by 6 bases and J by 2 bases, with 16 bases between the two germline ends. The CDR3 has 15 residues. Germline V gene sequence: CDR1 MDHEN, CDR2 SYDVKM.